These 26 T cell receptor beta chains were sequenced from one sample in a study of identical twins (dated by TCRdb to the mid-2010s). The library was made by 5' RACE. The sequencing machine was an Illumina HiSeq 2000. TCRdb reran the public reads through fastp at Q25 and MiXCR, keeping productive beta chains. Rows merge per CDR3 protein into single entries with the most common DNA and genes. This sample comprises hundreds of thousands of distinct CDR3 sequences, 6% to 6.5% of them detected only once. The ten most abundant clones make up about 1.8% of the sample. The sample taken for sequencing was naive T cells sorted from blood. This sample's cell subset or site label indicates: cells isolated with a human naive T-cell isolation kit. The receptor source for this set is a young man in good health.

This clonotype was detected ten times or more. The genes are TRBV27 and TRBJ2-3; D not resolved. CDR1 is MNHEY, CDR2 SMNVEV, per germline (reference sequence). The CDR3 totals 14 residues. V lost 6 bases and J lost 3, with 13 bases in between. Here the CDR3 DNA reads TGTGCCAGCAGCTCCCCGTCCGGTACAGATACGCAGTATTTT. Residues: CASSSPSGTDTQYF.

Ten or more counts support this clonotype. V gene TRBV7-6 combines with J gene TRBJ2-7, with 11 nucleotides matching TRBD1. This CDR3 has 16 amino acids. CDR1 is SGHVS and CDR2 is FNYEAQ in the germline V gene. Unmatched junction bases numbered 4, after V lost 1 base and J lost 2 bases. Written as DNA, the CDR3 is TGTGCCAGCAGCTTAGTGCCGGGACAGGGGGCCTACGAGCAGTACTTC. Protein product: CASSLVPGQGAYEQYF.

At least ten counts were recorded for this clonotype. The CDR3, as DNA: TGCGCCAGCAGCTTGGTCGGCTACACCGGGGAGCTGTTTTTT. Translated: CASSLVGYTGELFF. This rearrangement joins TRBV5-1 to TRBJ2-2; D not certain. CDR3 size: 14 residues. Germline CDR1 and CDR2: SGHRS and YFSETQ. Trimming removed 0 bases from V and 3 bases from J, with 6 bases in between.

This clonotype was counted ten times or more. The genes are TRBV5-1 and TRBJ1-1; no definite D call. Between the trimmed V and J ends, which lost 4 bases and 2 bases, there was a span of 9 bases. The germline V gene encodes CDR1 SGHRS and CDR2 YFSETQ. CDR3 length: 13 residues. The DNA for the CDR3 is TGCGCCAGCAGCCCCGAGGTTAACACTGAAGCTTTCTTT. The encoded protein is CASSPEVNTEAFF.

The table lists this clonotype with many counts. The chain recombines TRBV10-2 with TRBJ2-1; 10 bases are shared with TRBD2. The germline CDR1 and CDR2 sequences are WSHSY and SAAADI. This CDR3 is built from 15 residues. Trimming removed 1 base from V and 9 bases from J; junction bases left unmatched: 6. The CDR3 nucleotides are TGCGCCAGCAGTGAGTACGGGACTAGCGACTCTGAGCAGTTCTTC. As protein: CASSEYGTSDSEQFF.

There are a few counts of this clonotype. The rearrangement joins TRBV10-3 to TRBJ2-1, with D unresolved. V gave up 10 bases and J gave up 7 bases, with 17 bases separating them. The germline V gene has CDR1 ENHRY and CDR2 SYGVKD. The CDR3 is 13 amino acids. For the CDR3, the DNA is TGTGCCACCGCCGTCGAGAGTAAGAATGAGCAGTTCTTC. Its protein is CATAVESKNEQFF.

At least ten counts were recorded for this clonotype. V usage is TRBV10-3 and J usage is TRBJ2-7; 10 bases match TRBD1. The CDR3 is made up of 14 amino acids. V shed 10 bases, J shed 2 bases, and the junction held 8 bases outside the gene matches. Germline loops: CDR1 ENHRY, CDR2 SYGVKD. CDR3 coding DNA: TGTGCCACCGACACCGGGACAGGGGCCTACGAGCAGTACGTC. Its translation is CATDTGTGAYEQYV.

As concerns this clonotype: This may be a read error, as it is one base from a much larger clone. This chain's CDR3 is CSARPGPTTYEQFF. DNA of the CDR3: TGCAGTGCTCGACCGGGACCTACTACCTACGAGCAGTTCTTC. This sequence joins TRBV20-1 and TRBJ2-7; either TRBD1 or TRBD2 may supply D (5 bases each). The DNA matches TRBJ2-1 better at its end, which makes the J call doubtful. CDR3 size: 14 residues. Germline V CDR1 and CDR2: DFQATT, SNEGSKA (reference sequence).

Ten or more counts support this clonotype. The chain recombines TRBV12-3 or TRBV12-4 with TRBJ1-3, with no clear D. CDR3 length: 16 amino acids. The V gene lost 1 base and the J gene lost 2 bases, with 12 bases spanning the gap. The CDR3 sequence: CASSLGRDGAGNTIYF. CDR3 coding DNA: TGTGCCAGCAGTTTAGGCCGGGATGGGGCTGGAAACACCATATATTTT.

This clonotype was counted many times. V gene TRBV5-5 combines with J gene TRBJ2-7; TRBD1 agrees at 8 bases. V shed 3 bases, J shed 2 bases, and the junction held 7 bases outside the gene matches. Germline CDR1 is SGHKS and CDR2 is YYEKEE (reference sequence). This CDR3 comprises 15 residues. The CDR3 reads CASSSRTGFAYEQYV. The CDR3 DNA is TGTGCCAGCAGCTCACGGACAGGGTTTGCCTACGAGCAGTACGTC.

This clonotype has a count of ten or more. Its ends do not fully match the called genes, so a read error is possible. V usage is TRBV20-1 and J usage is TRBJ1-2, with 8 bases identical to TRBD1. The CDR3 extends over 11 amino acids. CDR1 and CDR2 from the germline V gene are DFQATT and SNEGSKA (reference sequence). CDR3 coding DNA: TGCAGTGCTAGAGGGACAGGGTCCCTATTATTC. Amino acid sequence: CSARGTGSLLF.

The CDR3 reads CASSLGTQGAGELFF. The CDR3 coding sequence is TGTGCCAGCAGCTTAGGGACCCAGGGGGCCGGGGAGCTGTTTTTT. The chain links TRBV7-9 to TRBJ2-2; 7 nucleotides line up with TRBD1. V shed 1 base and J 6 bases; nucleotides not matched to a gene: 5. This CDR3 comprises 15 residues. Germline CDR1 SEHNR, CDR2 FQNEAQ (reference sequence).

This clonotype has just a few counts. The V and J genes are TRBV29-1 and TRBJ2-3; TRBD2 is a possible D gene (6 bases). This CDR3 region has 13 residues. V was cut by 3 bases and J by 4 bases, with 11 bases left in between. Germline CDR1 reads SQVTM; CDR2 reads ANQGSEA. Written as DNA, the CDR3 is TGCAGCGTTGAGGCGGGACTCGCAGATACGCAGTATTTT. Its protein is CSVEAGLADTQYF.

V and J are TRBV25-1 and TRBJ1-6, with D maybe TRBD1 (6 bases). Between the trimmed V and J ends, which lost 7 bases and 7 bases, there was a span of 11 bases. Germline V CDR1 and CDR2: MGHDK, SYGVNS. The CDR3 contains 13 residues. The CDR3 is CASTLGGNSPLHF. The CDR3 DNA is TGTGCCAGCACGTTAGGGGGAAATTCACCCCTCCACTTT. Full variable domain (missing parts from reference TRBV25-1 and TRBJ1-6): EADIYQTPRYLVIGTGKKITLECSQTMGHDKMYWYQQDPGMELHLIHYSYGVNSTEKGDLSSESTVSRIRTEHFPLTLESARPSHTSQYLCASTLGGNSPLHFGNGTRLTVT.

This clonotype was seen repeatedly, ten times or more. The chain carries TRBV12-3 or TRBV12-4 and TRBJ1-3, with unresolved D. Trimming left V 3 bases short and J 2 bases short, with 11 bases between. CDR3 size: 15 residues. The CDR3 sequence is CASSLRGRPGNTIYF. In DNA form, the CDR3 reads TGTGCCAGCAGTTTGCGAGGGAGGCCTGGAAACACCATATATTTT.

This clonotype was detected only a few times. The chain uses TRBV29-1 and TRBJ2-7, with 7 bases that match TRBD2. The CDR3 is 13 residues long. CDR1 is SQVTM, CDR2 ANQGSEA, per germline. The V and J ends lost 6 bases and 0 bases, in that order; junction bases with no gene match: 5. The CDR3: CSVASGSSYEQYF. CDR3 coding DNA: TGCAGCGTAGCTAGCGGTAGCTCCTACGAGCAGTACTTC.

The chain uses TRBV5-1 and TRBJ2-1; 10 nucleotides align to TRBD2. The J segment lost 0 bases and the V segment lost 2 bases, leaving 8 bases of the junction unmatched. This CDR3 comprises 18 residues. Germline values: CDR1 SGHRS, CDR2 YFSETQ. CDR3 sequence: CASSFRASGSSSYNEQFF. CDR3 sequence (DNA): TGCGCCAGCAGCTTTAGGGCTAGCGGGAGTAGCTCCTACAATGAGCAGTTCTTC.

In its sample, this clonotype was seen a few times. CDR3: CASSYSRGRVGQDYNEQFF. The DNA for the CDR3 is TGTGCCAGCAGTTACTCGAGAGGTCGTGTCGGACAGGACTACAATGAGCAGTTCTTC. The V call is TRBV6-5, the J call TRBJ2-1; TRBD1 matches 7 bases. The CDR3 has 19 residues. Per the germline V gene, CDR1 is MNHEY and CDR2 is SVGAGI. Trimming removed 0 bases from V and 3 bases from J; junction bases left unmatched: 14.

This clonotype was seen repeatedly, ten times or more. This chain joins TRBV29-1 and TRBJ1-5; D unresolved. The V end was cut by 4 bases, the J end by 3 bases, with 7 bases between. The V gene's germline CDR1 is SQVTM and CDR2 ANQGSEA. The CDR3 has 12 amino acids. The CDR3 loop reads CSVGGNNQPQHF. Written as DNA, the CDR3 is TGCAGCGTTGGTGGCAACAATCAGCCCCAGCATTTT. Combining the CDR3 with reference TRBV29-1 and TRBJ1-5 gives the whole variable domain SAVISQKPSRDICQRGTSLTIQCQVDSQVTMMFWYRQQPGQSLTLIATANQGSEATYESGFVIDKFPISRPNLTFSTLTVSNMSPEDSSIYLCSVGGNNQPQHFGDGTRLSIL.

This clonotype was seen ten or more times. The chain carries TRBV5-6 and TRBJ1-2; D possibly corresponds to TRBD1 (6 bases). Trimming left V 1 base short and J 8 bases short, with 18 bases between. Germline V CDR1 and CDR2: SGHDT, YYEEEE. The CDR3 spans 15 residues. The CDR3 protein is CASSLSGALSRGYTF. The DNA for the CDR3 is TGTGCCAGCAGCTTGTCGGGGGCGCTATCTAGAGGCTACACCTTC.

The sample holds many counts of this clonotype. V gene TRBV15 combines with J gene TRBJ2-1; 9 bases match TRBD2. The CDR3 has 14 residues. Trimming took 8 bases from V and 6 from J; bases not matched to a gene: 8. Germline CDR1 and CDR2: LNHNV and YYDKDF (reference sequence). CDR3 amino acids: CATCAGGPGNEQFF. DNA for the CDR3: TGTGCCACCTGTGCGGGAGGGCCGGGCAATGAGCAGTTCTTC.

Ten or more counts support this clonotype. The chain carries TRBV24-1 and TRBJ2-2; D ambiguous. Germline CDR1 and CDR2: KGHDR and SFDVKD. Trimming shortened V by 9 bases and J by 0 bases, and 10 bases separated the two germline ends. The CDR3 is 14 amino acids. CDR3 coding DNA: TGTGCCACCGGCGACTGGGCGAACACCGGGGAGCTGTTTTTT. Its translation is CATGDWANTGELFF.

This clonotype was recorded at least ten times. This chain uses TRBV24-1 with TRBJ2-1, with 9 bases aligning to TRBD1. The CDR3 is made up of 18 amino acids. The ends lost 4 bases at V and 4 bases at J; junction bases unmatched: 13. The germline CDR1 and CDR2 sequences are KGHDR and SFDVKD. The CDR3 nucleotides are TGTGCCACCAGTGACTCATCCGGGACAGGGATTGGGTACAATGAGCAGTTCTTC. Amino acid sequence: CATSDSSGTGIGYNEQFF.

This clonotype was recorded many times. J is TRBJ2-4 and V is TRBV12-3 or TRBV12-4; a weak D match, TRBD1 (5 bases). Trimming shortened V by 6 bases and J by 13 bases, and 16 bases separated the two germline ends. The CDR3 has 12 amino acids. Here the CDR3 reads CASSFAPGFQYF. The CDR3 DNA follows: TGTGCCAGCAGCTTTGCACCAGGGTTCCAGTACTTC.

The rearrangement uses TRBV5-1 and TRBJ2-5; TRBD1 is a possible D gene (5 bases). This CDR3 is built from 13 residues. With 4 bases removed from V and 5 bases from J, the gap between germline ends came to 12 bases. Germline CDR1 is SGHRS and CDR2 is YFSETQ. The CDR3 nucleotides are TGCGCCAGCAGCCCAGGGTTCGGGGAGACCCAGTACTTC. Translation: CASSPGFGETQYF.

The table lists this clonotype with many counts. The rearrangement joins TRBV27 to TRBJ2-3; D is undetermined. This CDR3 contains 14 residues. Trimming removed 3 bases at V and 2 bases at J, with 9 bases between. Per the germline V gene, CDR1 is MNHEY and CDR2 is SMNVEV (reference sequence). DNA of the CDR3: TGTGCCAGCAGTTTTGACTGGACCACAGATACGCAGTATTTT. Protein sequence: CASSFDWTTDTQYF.